The T cell receptor (beta chain) under discussion was sequenced for a study of blood T cell repertoires in COVID-19. In the study overall: Sites across the United States, Italy and Spain contributed samples from acute and convalescent COVID-19.

The CDR3 is 15 residues long. Looked up from germline, CDR1 is LNHDA and CDR2 is SQIVND (reference sequence). V was pared by 6 bases and J by 4 bases, with 4 bases of the junction left unmatched. Per the study methods: Reference gene primer amplification in the assay estimated nucleated cell counts. The data were produced by immunoSEQ multiplex PCR, yet TCRdb's version contains in-frame clones alone and is incomplete. V and J calls and clone size are as listed in that table; D and trimming were resolved from the DNA. The sample lists around 160,000 clones, over 70% occurring once. The clonotype originates from a man at least 80 years old with acute or convalescent COVID-19. The J gene is TRBJ2-7, the V gene TRBV19; 15 positions agree with TRBD2. The sequencing sample was made of peripheral blood. CDR3 loop: CASSPGLAGGYEQYF. The CDR3 region has the DNA TGTGCCAGTAGCCCGGGACTAGCGGGAGGTTACGAGCAGTACTTC.